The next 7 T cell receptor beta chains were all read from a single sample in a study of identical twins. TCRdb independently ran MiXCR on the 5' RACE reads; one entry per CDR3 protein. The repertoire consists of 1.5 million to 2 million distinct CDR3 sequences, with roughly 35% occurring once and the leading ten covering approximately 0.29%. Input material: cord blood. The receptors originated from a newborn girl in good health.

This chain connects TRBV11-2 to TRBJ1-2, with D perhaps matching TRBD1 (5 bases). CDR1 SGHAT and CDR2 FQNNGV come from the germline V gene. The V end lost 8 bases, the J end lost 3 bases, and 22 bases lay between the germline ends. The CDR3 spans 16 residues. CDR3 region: CASGSLRDGEDYGYTF. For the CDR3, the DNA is TGTGCCAGCGGCTCCCTCCGGGACGGGGAAGACTATGGCTACACCTTC.

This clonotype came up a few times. In nucleotides, the CDR3 is TGCAGTGCTCTACCGACTTGGGGGGAGACCCAGTACTTC. Amino acids: CSALPTWGETQYF. V and J are TRBV20-1 and TRBJ2-5; D may match TRBD1 or TRBD2 (5 bases each). Germline V gene lookup returns CDR1 DFQATT and CDR2 SNEGSKA (reference sequence). V lost 5 bases, J lost 5 bases, and 15 bases lay in between. The CDR3 is 13 amino acids.

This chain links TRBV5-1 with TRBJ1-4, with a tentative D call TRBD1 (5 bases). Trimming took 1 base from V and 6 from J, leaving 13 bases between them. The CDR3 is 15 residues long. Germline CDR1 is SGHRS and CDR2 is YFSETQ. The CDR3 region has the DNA TGCGCCAGCAGCTTGAGTGGGACGAGCGATGAAAAACTGTTTTTT. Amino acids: CASSLSGTSDEKLFF.

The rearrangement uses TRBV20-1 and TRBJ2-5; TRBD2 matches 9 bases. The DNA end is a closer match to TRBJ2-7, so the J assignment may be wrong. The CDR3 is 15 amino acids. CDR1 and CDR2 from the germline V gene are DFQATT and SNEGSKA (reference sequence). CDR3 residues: CSASPKAGGGYEQYF. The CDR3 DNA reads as TGCAGTGCTAGTCCCAAAGCGGGAGGAGGATACGAGCAGTACTTC.

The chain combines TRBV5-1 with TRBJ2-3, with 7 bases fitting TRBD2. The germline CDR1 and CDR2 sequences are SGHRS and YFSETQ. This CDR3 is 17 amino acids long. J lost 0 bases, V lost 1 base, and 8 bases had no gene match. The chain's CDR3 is CASSLSASGTSTDTQYF. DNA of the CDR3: TGCGCCAGCAGCTTGTCGGCTAGCGGTACTAGCACAGATACGCAGTATTTT.

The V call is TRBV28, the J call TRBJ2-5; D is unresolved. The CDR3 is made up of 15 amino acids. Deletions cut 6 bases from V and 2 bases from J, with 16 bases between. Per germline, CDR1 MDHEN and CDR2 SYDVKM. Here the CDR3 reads CASSLILDTQETQYF. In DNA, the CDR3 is TGTGCCAGCAGCCTAATACTGGATACTCAAGAGACCCAGTACTTC.

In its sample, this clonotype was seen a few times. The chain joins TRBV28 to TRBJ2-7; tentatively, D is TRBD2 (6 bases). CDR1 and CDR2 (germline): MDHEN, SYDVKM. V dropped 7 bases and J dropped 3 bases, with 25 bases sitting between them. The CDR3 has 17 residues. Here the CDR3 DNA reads TGTGCCAGCACTTCGCCGATTCGGGGGTACTCCTACTACGAGCAGTACTTC. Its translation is CASTSPIRGYSYYEQYF.